A selection of T cell receptor beta chains follows, all from one sample in a study of early T cells in non-severe SARS-CoV-2 infection. Via MiXCR, TCRdb re-called the 5' RACE reads, giving one row per CDR3 protein. The profile shows just under 85,000 distinct CDR3 sequences, more than 9% of them singletons. The sample in question was whole blood, obtained at baseline. The receptors come from an adult who was a healthcare worker with PCR-confirmed SARS-CoV-2 infection or an uninfected control (not recorded which). Each CDR3 is given with its conserved first and last residue. The order of the fields is CDR3 length, D gene, V gene, J gene, CDR3 protein. A D gene is named only where the DNA matches it firmly.

14	TRBD1	TRBV20-1	TRBJ1-3	CSAPDRAAGNTIYF
17	.	TRBV3-1	TRBJ2-7	CASSLLTGTRGSYEQYF
13	TRBD1	TRBV27	TRBJ2-1	CASNLNRGTEQFF
13	TRBD2	TRBV29-1	TRBJ2-7	CSIRTSGSVEQYF
14	.	TRBV7-9	TRBJ2-2	CASSFRQSTGELFF
13	TRBD1	TRBV2	TRBJ2-1	CASSRQGIREQFF
14	.	TRBV28	TRBJ2-5	CASSLPGFPETQYF
13	.	TRBV20-1	TRBJ2-4	CSARLYGGNIQYF
13	.	TRBV20-1	TRBJ1-6	CSAEQIYNSPLHF
13	.	TRBV5-4	TRBJ2-7	CASSPRFSYEQYF
15	TRBD1	TRBV28	TRBJ2-5	CASSHPTGMMETQYF
15	.	TRBV28	TRBJ2-4	CASSFGELAKNIQYF
15	.	TRBV18	TRBJ1-3	CASSPSSVSGNTIYF
17	TRBD1	TRBV20-1	TRBJ2-1	CSAMGRAGTGPYNEQFF
14	.	TRBV5-4	TRBJ2-7	CASSFDSGGDEQYF
18	TRBD2	TRBV7-2	TRBJ2-1	CASSLGSGLAGGHNEQFF
15	.	TRBV3-1	TRBJ2-2	CASSQDLAGTGELFF
15	.	TRBV29-1	TRBJ1-1	CSVEVNGQLNTEAFF
14	TRBD2	TRBV7-9	TRBJ2-7	CASGMVTSGALPYF
15	.	TRBV5-1	TRBJ1-4	CASRPSGVRGEKLFF
15	TRBD1	TRBV28	TRBJ1-5	CATHRGLRIHQPQHF
15	.	TRBV7-2	TRBJ2-1	CASSLSGPSYNEQFF